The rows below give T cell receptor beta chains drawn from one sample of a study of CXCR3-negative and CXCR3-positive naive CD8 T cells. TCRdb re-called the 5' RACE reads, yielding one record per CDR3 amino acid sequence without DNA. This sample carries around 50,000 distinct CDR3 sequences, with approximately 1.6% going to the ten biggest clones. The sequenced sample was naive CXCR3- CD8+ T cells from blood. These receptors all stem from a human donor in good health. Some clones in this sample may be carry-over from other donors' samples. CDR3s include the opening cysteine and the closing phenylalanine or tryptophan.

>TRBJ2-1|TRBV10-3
CAIRLGPGQHEQFF
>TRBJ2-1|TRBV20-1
CSAPSGGASYNEQFF
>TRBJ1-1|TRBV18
CASSPPRSTEAFF
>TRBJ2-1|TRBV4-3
CASSQGTTIDNNEQFF
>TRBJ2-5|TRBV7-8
CASRTGRKYQETQYF
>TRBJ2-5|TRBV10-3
CAISLSGRRAETQYF
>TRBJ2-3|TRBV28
CASSLYPVGSTDTQYF
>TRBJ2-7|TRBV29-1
CSVEDGLASPYEQYF
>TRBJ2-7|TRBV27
CASSYSSAAYEQYF
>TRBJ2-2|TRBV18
CASSPQNTGELFF
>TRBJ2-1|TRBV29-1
CSVEASTVPDNEQFF
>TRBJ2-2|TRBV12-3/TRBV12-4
CASSLEPGNTGELFF
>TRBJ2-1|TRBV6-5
CASSYSREPYNEQFF
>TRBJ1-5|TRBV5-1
CASSLSSGGLQPQHF
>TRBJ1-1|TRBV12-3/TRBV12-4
CASTLSGMNTEAFF
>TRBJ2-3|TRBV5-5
CASSTLATSTDTQYF
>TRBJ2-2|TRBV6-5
CASSYRVQSNTGELFF